The rows below give T cell receptor beta chains drawn from one sample of a study of blood T cells in healthy people across ages. TCRdb passed the 5' RACE reads through MiXCR, listing each CDR3 protein once. The table has around 850,000 distinct CDR3 sequences, about 36% seen once. The sequencing sample was made of blood. All receptors derive from a man between 18 and 35 years old in good health. Each CDR3 is given with its conserved first and last residue. The order of the fields is V gene, clone size, D gene, J gene, CDR3 DNA, CDR3 protein. A D gene is named only where the DNA matches it firmly. The size of a clone is reported for some rows only, either as once, few or many, or as a class for expanded clones.

>TRBV2|NA|NA|TRBJ2-1
TGTGCCAGCACCGCTAGCCCCCCATACAATGAGCAGTTCTTC
CASTASPPYNEQFF
>TRBV7-2|NA|NA|TRBJ2-7
TGTGCCAGCAGCCCTTGGGGGCCTGCTGACTACGAGCAGTACTTC
CASSPWGPADYEQYF
>TRBV9|NA|TRBD1|TRBJ2-7
TGTGCCAGCAGCGGCCCAGGGGGCTATTCCTACGAGCAGTACTTC
CASSGPGGYSYEQYF
>TRBV14|NA|TRBD2|TRBJ2-1
TGTGCCAGCAGCCCACTAGGGCCGCCAACTAGCGGGGCATACAATGAGCAGTTCTTC
CASSPLGPPTSGAYNEQFF
>TRBV20-1|few|NA|TRBJ2-7
TGCAGTGCTAGAGAACCACTCAGCTCCTACAATGAGCAGTACTTC
CSAREPLSSYNEQYF
>TRBV2|NA|NA|TRBJ2-3
TGTGCCAGCAGAGGCAGTGGAATACGAGGTTTCACAGATACGCAGTATTTT
CASRGSGIRGFTDTQYF
>TRBV6-2/TRBV6-3|NA|TRBD2|TRBJ2-3
TGTGCCACTACAAGGAGCTCTCGGACTAGGATTTTTCACACAGATACGCAGTATTTT
CATTRSSRTRIFHTDTQYF
>TRBV7-2|few|NA|TRBJ2-5
TGTGCCAGCAGCTTGGTATTGGAGACCCAGTACTTC
CASSLVLETQYF
>TRBV7-9|many|TRBD2|TRBJ2-1
TGTGCCAGCAGCTTAGTGGGGACTAGCGGTCGCTACAATGAGCAGTTCTTC
CASSLVGTSGRYNEQFF
>TRBV7-2|NA|TRBD1|TRBJ1-5
TGTGCCAGCAACCAGGGGCAGGGGGCCCAGCCCCAGCATTTT
CASNQGQGAQPQHF